This T cell receptor beta chain is from a study of blood T cells in healthy people across ages. General study results and limits: Across the age range, TCR beta diversity per million T cells fell in a roughly linear way.

In its sample, this clonotype was seen a few times. Its matching antigen is unknown. A second PCR of roughly 7 to 11 cycles used a sample-barcoded 5' primer and a J-beta primer mix. TCRdb ran MiXCR on the 5' RACE reads and lists one entry per CDR3 protein. The sample has about a million distinct CDR3 sequences; around two fifths are singletons. The receptor was isolated from a man aged 18 to 29 in good health. The sample was blood.

This CDR3 reads CASSLSVQADGYGYTF. The DNA for the CDR3 is TGTGCCAGCAGTTTATCGGTACAGGCCGACGGGTATGGCTACACCTTC. The chain recombines TRBV28 with TRBJ1-2; weak D call: TRBD1 (5 bases). Germline-derived CDR1 and CDR2 are MDHEN and SYDVKM. Trimming took off 1 base at V and 5 bases at J, with 17 bases between the two ends. The CDR3 length is 16 residues.